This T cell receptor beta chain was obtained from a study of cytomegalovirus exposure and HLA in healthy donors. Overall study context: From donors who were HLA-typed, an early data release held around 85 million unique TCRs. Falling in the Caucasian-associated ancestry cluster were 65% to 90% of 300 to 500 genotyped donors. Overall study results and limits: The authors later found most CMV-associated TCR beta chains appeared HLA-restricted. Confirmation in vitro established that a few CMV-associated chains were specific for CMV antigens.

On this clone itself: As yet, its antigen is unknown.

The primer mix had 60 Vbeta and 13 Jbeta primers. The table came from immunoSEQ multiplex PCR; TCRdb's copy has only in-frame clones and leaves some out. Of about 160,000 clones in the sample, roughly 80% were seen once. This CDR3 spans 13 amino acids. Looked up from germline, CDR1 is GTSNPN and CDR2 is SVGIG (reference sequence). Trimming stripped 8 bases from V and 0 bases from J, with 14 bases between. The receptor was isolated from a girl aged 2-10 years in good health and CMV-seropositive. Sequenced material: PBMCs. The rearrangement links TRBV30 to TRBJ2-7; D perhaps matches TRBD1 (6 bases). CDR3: CARPMDSSYEQYF. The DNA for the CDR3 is TGTGCCCGACCTATGGACAGCTCCTACGAGCAGTACTTC.